Below, 22 T cell receptor beta chains from the same sample are listed, as sequenced in a study of CD8 T cells in ankylosing spondylitis. TCRdb called the 5' RACE reads again in MiXCR, with one record for every CDR3 protein. The repertoire holds roughly 200,000 distinct CDR3 sequences, roughly 24% seen once, with less than 8.5% in the top ten. The sequenced sample consisted of blood, either unsorted or a sorted T cell fraction (not recorded which). These receptors originate from a male donor with ankylosing spondylitis or in good health (not recorded which).

This clonotype appeared many times. The V and J genes are TRBV12-3 or TRBV12-4 and TRBJ2-2; D is ambiguous. The CDR3 is made up of 13 amino acids. The germline V and J ends were trimmed by 3 bases and 1 base, with 3 bases remaining between them. CDR3 loop: CASSFGNTGELFF. Here the CDR3 DNA reads TGTGCCAGCAGTTTCGGGAACACCGGGGAGCTGTTTTTT.

The CDR3 protein is CASSHAPTQVGFF. DNA for the CDR3: TGTGCCAGCAGCCACGCCCCGACCCAAGTAGGATTCTTC. V is TRBV7-9 and J is TRBJ2-1, with D uncertain. Germline-derived CDR1 and CDR2 are SEHNR and FQNEAQ (reference sequence). The CDR3 is 13 residues long. Trimming took off 5 bases at V and 16 bases at J, with 21 bases between the two ends.

This clonotype was counted many times. V and J are TRBV28 and TRBJ1-1; 7 bases are a match to TRBD1. This CDR3 spans 16 amino acids. V was clipped by 6 bases and J by 8 bases; unmatched bases: 18. Per germline, CDR1 MDHEN and CDR2 SYDVKM. The CDR3 is CASSAAGTGASIEAFF. CDR3 nucleotides: TGTGCCAGCAGCGCTGCGGGAACAGGGGCGTCAATAGAAGCTTTCTTT.

This clonotype was observed at least ten times. This chain uses TRBV4-1 with TRBJ2-3, with D possibly matching TRBD2 (6 bases). The CDR3 is 17 amino acids. V lost 2 bases, J lost 6 bases, and 21 bases lay in between. Germline V lookup: CDR1 MGHRA, CDR2 YSYEKL. CDR3 coding DNA: TGCGCCAGCAGCCAACTAGGGGCGCGGGAAGGAGGGGATACGCAGTATTTT. Translated, it gives CASSQLGAREGGDTQYF.

In its sample, this clonotype was seen many times. The genes are TRBV20-1 and TRBJ2-3, with D maybe TRBD2 (6 bases). The CDR3 spans 15 residues. Trimming took 6 bases from V and 2 from J, leaving 18 bases between them. From germline, CDR1 is DFQATT and CDR2 SNEGSKA (reference sequence). This CDR3 reads CSAPAGSGLTDTQYF. The CDR3 DNA sequence: TGCAGTGCCCCCGCGGGTAGCGGACTCACAGATACGCAGTATTTT.

This clonotype has ten or more counts. The chain joins TRBV20-1 to TRBJ1-5; 8 bases match TRBD1. Unmatched junction bases numbered 7, after V lost 6 bases and J lost 0 bases. The CDR3 runs 15 residues. The germline V gene encodes CDR1 DFQATT and CDR2 SNEGSKA (reference sequence). The CDR3 bases are TGCAGTGCCAACAGGGGGGAGTATAGCAATCAGCCCCAGCATTTT. This translates into CSANRGEYSNQPQHF.

J is TRBJ2-7 and V is TRBV20-1; no reliable D call. V shed 6 bases and J shed 5 bases, with 14 bases lying between them. The CDR3 is made up of 12 amino acids. Germline V lookup: CDR1 DFQATT, CDR2 SNEGSKA (reference sequence). The CDR3 here is CSAILLVNEQYF. CDR3 DNA: TGCAGTGCGATTTTGTTGGTGAACGAGCAGTACTTC.

This clonotype was observed at least ten times. V and J are TRBV29-1 and TRBJ2-6; no clear D. The V end lost 4 bases, the J end lost 2 bases, and 3 bases lay between the germline ends. Germline CDR1 is SQVTM and CDR2 is ANQGSEA. The CDR3 is 12 amino acids. The CDR3 loop reads CSVVAGANVLTF. In DNA, the CDR3 is TGCAGCGTTGTAGCTGGGGCCAACGTCCTGACTTTC. Full variable domain (missing parts from reference TRBV29-1 and TRBJ2-6): SAVISQKPSRDICQRGTSLTIQCQVDSQVTMMFWYRQQPGQSLTLIATANQGSEATYESGFVIDKFPISRPNLTFSTLTVSNMSPEDSSIYLCSVVAGANVLTFGAGSRLTVL.

This clonotype was counted only a few times. The chain couples TRBV5-1 to TRBJ2-5; 7 bases line up with TRBD1. Germline V gene sequence: CDR1 SGHRS, CDR2 YFSETQ. This CDR3 contains 14 residues. Trimming took 2 bases from V and 5 from J; bases not matched to a gene: 6. The CDR3 region has the DNA TGCGCCAGCAGCTTTCGGGACAGCTCGGAGACCCAGTACTTC. Translated, it gives CASSFRDSSETQYF.

This clonotype was observed many times. The gene calls are TRBV18 and TRBJ1-2, with D hard to call. The CDR3 contains 14 residues. Trimming took 1 base from V and 5 from J, leaving 11 bases between them. Looked up from germline, CDR1 is KGHSH and CDR2 is LQKENI. The CDR3 protein is CASSPLTAAYGYTF. The DNA for the CDR3 is TGTGCCAGCTCACCACTAACGGCAGCTTATGGCTACACCTTC.

V gene TRBV12-3 or TRBV12-4 combines with J gene TRBJ2-5; 7 nucleotides match TRBD1. The ends lost 5 bases at V and 1 base at J; junction bases unmatched: 4. The CDR3 sequence is 14 residues long. In DNA, the CDR3 is TGTGCCAGCAGTCCGACAGGGCCCCAAGAGACCCAGTACTTC. Protein: CASSPTGPQETQYF.

The CDR3 reads CASSESGLAGVGEQFF. CDR3 nucleotide sequence: TGTGCCAGCAGTGAATCCGGACTAGCGGGTGTTGGTGAGCAGTTCTTC. The V call is TRBV2, the J call TRBJ2-1, with 11 bases that match TRBD2. The CDR3 length is 16 residues. V shed 2 bases and J 9 bases; nucleotides not matched to a gene: 9. CDR1 and CDR2 (germline): SNHLY, FYNNEI.

CDR3 region: CSVGSDRAYEQYF. The CDR3 DNA is TGCAGCGTTGGTAGCGACAGGGCCTACGAGCAGTACTTC. The rearrangement joins TRBV29-1 to TRBJ2-7, with 7 bases aligning to TRBD1. Germline trimming cut 4 bases from V and 2 bases from J; bases unmatched to any gene: 5. CDR1 and CDR2 (germline): SQVTM, ANQGSEA. CDR3 size: 13 residues.

This clonotype was detected only a few times. The chain couples TRBV20-1 to TRBJ1-2, with unresolved D. This CDR3 comprises 12 residues. The V gene's germline CDR1 is DFQATT and CDR2 SNEGSKA (reference sequence). Trimming removed 6 bases from V and 3 bases from J, with 11 bases in between. CDR3: CSAPGGDYGYTF. Written as DNA, the CDR3 is TGCAGTGCCCCGGGCGGCGACTATGGCTACACCTTC.

Comments on this clonotype: This may come from a read error, since a much larger clone is one base off. This chain joins TRBV5-5 and TRBJ2-1, with 12 bases fitting TRBD1. Germline V lookup: CDR1 SGHKS, CDR2 YYEKEE (reference sequence). V lost 3 bases and J lost 8; bases outside the gene matches: 12. The CDR3 spans 17 residues. CDR3 DNA sequence: TGTGCCAGCAGCTCGTCCCGGGACAGGGGGCGCAGCTATGAGCAGTTCTTC. It specifies CASSSSRDRGRSYEQFF.

This clonotype was seen a handful of times. V usage is TRBV15 and J usage is TRBJ2-5; D not resolved. CDR1 is LNHNV and CDR2 is YYDKDF in the germline V gene (reference sequence). The CDR3 spans 13 residues. The V and J ends lost 0 bases and 5 bases respectively, with 7 bases between them. Here the CDR3 reads CATSREPQETQYF. The CDR3 nucleotides are TGTGCCACCAGCAGAGAACCCCAGGAGACCCAGTACTTC.

The rearrangement uses TRBV7-3 and TRBJ2-3; 13 bases fit TRBD2. CDR3 length: 17 amino acids. The V segment lost 4 bases and the J segment 7 bases; nucleotides outside the gene matches: 11. Per germline, CDR1 SGHTA and CDR2 FQGTGA. CDR3 nucleotide sequence: TGTGCCAGCAGCTCTAACGCACTAGCGGGAGGGCCAAATACGCAGTATTTT. This encodes CASSSNALAGGPNTQYF.

This clonotype was counted between two and nine times. The J gene is TRBJ2-1, the V gene TRBV3-1; 9 nucleotides agree with TRBD2. The CDR3 sequence is 13 residues long. CDR1 is LGHDT and CDR2 is YNNKEL in the germline V gene (reference sequence). V lost 1 base, J lost 13 bases, and 5 bases stayed unmatched. The CDR3 DNA sequence: TGTGCCAGCAGCCAAGCTTTGGGACTAGCTCAGTTCTTC. It encodes CASSQALGLAQFF.

CDR3 in amino acids: CATAEQKATEAFF. For the CDR3, the DNA is TGTGCCACCGCAGAACAAAAGGCTACTGAAGCTTTCTTT. The rearrangement uses TRBV6-1 and TRBJ1-1, with D unclear. The V gene lost 10 bases and the J gene lost 5 bases, with 17 bases spanning the gap. Per germline, CDR1 MNHNS and CDR2 SASEGT. This CDR3 contains 13 residues.

This clonotype showed up just a few times. The chain is built from TRBV6-5 and TRBJ2-7, with TRBD2 identical over 9 bases. The V gene's germline CDR1 is MNHEY and CDR2 SVGAGI. This CDR3 has 16 residues. J gave up 3 bases and V 0 bases, and 6 bases lay outside the gene matches. The CDR3, as DNA: TGTGCCAGCAGTTACTCGATACTAGCGGGTTTCTACGAGCAGTACTTC. Translation: CASSYSILAGFYEQYF.

The chain recombines TRBV4-1 with TRBJ2-7; unclear D gene. V was trimmed by 0 bases and J by 6 bases, leaving 15 bases between them. Germline V gene lookup returns CDR1 MGHRA and CDR2 YSYEKL. There are 15 residues in the CDR3. CDR3 protein: CASSQEETTSREQYF. The CDR3 DNA reads as TGCGCCAGCAGCCAAGAAGAGACAACGTCGCGCGAGCAGTACTTC.

This clonotype was recorded many times. The chain couples TRBV20-1 to TRBJ1-2; 8 bases map to TRBD1. Germline trimming cut 5 bases from V and 4 bases from J; bases unmatched to any gene: 9. Germline CDR1 DFQATT, CDR2 SNEGSKA (reference sequence). The CDR3 covers 14 residues. The CDR3 DNA reads TGCAGTGCTTCAATGGACAGGGAGTTCTATGGCTACACCTTC. This codes for CSASMDREFYGYTF.